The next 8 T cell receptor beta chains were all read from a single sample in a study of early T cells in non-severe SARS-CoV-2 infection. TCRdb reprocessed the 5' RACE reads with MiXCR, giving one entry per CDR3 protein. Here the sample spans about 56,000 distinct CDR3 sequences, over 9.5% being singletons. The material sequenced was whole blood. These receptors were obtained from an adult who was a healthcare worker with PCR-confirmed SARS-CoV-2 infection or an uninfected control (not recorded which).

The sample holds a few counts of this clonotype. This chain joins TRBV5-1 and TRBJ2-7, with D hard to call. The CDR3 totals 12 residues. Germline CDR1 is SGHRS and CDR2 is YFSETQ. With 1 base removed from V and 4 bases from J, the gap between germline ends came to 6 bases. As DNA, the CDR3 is TGCGCCAGCAGCTTGTACGGATACGAGCAGTACTTC. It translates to CASSLYGYEQYF.

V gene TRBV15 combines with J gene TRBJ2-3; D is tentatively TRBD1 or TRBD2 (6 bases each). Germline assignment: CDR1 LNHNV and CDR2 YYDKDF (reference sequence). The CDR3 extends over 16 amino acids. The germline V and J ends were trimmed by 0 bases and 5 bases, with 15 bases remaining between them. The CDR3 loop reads CATSRDRTGRGDTQYF. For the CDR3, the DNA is TGTGCCACCAGCAGAGATCGAACAGGGCGGGGAGATACGCAGTATTTT.

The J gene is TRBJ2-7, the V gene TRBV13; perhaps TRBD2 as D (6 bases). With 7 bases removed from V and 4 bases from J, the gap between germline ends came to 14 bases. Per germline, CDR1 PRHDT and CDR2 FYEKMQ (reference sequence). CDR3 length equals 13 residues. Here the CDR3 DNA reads TGTGCCAGCACTCGAGGGCGGGGTTACGAGCAGTACTTC. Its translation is CASTRGRGYEQYF.

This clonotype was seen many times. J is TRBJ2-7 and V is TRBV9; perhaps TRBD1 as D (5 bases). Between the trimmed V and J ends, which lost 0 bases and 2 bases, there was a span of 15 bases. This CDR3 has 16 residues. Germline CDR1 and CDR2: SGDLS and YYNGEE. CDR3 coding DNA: TGTGCCAGCAGCGTAGGCGGAACAGGCGACACCTACGAGCAGTACTTC. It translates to CASSVGGTGDTYEQYF.

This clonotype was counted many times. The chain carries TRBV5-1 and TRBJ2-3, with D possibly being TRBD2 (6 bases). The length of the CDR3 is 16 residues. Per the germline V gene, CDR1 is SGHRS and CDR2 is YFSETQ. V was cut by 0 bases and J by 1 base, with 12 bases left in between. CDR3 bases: TGCGCCAGCAGCTTGGATAGCGGAATTGGCACAGATACGCAGTATTTT. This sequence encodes CASSLDSGIGTDTQYF.

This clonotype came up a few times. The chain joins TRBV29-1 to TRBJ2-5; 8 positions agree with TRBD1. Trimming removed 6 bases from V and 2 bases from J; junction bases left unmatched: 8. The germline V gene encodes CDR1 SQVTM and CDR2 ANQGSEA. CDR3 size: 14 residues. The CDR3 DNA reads TGCAGCGTACTGGGACAGGAGGATCAAGAGACCCAGTACTTC. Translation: CSVLGQEDQETQYF.

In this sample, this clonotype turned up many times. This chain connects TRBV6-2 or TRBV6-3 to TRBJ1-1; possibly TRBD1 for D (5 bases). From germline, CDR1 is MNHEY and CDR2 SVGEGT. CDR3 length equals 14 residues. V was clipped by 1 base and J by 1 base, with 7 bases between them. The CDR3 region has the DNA TGTGCCAGCAGTTACTGGGACGAGAACACTGAAGCTTTCTTT. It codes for CASSYWDENTEAFF.

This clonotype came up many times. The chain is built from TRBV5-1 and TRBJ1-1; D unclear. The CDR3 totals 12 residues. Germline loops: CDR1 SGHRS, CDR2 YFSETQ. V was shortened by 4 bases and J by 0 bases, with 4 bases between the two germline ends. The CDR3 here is CASSEMNTEAFF. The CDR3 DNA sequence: TGCGCCAGCAGCGAGATGAACACTGAAGCTTTCTTT.